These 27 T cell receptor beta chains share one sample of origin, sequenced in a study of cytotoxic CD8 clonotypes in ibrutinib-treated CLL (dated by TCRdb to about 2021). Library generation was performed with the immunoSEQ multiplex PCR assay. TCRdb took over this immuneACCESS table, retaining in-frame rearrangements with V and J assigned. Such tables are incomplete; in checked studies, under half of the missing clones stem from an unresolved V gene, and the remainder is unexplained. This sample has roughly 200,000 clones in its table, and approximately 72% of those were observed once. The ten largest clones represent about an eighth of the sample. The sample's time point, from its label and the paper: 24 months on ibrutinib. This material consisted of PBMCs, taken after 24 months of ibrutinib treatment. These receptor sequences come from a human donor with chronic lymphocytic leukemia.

CDR3 protein: CASSPRTERNTEAFF. The CDR3, as DNA: TGTGCCAGCAGCCCCAGGACAGAGAGGAACACTGAAGCTTTCTTT. The rearrangement links TRBV9 to TRBJ1-1, with a tentative D call TRBD1 (6 bases). V lost 4 bases and J lost 1, with 14 bases in between. The CDR3 has 15 amino acids. CDR1 is SGDLS and CDR2 is YYNGEE in the germline V gene. The complete variable domain, with remaining parts taken from reference TRBV9 and TRBJ1-1, reads DSGVTQTPKHLITATGQRVTLRCSPRSGDLSVYWYQQSLDQGLQFLIQYYNGEERAKGNILERFSAQQFPDLHSELNLSSLELGDSALYFCASSPRTERNTEAFFGQGTRLTVV.

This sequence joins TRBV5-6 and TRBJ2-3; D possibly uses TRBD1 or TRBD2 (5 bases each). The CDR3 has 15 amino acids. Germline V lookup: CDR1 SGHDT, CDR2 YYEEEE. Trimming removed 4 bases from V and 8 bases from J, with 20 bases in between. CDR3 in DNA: TGTGCCAGCAGCCCGCCAGTCATGGGACGCGGTACGCAGTATTTT. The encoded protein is CASSPPVMGRGTQYF.

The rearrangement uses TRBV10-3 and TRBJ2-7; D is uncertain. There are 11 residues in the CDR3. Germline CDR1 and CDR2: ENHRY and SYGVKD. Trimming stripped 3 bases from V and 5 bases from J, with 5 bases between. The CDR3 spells CAISEFHEQYF. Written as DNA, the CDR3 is TGTGCCATCAGTGAATTTCACGAGCAGTACTTC.

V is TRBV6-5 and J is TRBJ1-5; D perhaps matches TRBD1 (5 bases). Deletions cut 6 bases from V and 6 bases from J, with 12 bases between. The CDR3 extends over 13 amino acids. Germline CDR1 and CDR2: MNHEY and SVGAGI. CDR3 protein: CASSTGHFQPQHF. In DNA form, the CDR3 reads TGTGCCAGCAGCACCGGACACTTTCAGCCCCAGCATTTT.

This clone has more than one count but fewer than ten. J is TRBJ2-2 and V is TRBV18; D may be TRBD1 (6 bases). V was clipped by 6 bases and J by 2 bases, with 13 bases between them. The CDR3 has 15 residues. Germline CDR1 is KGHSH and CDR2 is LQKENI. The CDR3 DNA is TGTGCCAGCTCGGTGGACAGAGCAAACACCGGGGAGCTGTTTTTT. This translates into CASSVDRANTGELFF. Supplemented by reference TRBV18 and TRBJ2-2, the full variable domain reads NAGVMQNPRHLVRRRGQEARLRCSPMKGHSHVYWYRQLPEEGLKFMVYLQKENIIDESGMPKERFSAEFPKEGPSILRIQQVVRGDSAAYFCASSVDRANTGELFFGEGSRLTVL.

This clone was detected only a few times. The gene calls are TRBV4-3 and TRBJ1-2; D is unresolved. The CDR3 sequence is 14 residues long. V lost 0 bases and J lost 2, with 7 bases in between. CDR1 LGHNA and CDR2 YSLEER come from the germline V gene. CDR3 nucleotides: TGCGCCAGCAGCCAAGATTTCAGGAACTATGGCTACACCTTC. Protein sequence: CASSQDFRNYGYTF.

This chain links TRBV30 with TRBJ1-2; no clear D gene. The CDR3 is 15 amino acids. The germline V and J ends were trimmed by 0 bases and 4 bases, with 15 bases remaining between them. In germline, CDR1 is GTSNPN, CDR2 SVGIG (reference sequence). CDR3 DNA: TGTGCCTGGAGTGTCGGGTCGCCCGGCGTCTATGGCTACACCTTC. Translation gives CAWSVGSPGVYGYTF.

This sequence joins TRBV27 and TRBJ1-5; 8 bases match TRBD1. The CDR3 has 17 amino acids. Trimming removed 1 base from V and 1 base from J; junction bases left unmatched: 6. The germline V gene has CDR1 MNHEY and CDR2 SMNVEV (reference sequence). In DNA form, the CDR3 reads TGTGCCAGCAGTTTATTTGCAGGGGGCGACAGCAATCAGCCCCAGCATTTT. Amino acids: CASSLFAGGDSNQPQHF.

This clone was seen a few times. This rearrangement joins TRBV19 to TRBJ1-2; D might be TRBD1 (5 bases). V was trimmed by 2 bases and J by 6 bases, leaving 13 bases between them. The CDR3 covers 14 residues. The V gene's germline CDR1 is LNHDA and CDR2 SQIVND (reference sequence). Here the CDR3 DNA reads TGTGCCAGTAGTATAACAGGAGGCTTGAATGGCTACACCTTC. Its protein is CASSITGGLNGYTF. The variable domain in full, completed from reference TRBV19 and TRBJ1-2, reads DGGITQSPKYLFRKEGQNVTLSCEQNLNHDAMYWYRQDPGQGLRLIYYSQIVNDFQKGDIAEGYSVSREKKESFPLTVTSAQKNPTAFYLCASSITGGLNGYTFGSGTRLTVV.

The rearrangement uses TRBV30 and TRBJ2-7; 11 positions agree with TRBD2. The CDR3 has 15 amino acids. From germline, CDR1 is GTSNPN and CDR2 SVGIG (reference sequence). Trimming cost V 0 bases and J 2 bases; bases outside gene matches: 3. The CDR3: CAWSVLAGVTYEQYF. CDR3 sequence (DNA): TGTGCCTGGAGTGTACTAGCGGGAGTTACCTACGAGCAGTACTTC.

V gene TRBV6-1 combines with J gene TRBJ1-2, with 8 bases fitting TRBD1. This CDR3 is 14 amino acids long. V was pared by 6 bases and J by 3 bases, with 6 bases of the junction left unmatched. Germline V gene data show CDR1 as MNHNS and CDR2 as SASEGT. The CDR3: CASSEDREYYGYTF. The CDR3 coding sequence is TGTGCCAGCAGCGAGGACAGGGAGTACTATGGCTACACCTTC.

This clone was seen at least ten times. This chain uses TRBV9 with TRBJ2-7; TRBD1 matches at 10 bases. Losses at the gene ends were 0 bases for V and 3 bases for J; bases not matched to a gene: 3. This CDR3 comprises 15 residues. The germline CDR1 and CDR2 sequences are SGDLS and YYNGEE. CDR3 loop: CASSVAGTGVYEQYF. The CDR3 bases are TGTGCCAGCAGCGTAGCGGGGACAGGGGTCTACGAGCAGTACTTC.

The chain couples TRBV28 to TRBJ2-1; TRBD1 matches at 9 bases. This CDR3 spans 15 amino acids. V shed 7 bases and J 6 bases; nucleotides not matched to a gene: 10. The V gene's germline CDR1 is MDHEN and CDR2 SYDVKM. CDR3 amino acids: CASTSGTGRINEQFF. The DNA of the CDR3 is TGTGCCAGCACCTCCGGGACAGGGAGGATCAATGAGCAGTTCTTC.

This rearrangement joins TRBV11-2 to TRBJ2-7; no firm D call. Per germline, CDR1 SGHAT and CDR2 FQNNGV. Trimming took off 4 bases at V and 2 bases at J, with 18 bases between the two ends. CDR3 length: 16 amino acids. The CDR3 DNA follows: TGTGCCAGCAGCTCAAACTTGGCACATCAAGCCTACGAGCAGTACTTC. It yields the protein CASSSNLAHQAYEQYF.

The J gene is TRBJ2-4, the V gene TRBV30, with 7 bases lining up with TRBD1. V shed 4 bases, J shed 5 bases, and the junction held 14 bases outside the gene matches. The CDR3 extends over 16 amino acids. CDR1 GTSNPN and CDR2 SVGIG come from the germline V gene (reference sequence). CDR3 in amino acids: CAWTLNRDRSQNIQYF. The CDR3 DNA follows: TGTGCCTGGACTCTTAATCGGGACAGATCACAAAACATTCAGTACTTC.

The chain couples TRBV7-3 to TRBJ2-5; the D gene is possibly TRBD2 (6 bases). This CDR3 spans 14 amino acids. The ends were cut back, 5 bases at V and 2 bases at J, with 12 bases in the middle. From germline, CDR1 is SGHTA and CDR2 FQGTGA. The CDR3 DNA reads TGTGCCAGCAGCCTATCTGCGGGGCAAGAGACCCAGTACTTC. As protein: CASSLSAGQETQYF.

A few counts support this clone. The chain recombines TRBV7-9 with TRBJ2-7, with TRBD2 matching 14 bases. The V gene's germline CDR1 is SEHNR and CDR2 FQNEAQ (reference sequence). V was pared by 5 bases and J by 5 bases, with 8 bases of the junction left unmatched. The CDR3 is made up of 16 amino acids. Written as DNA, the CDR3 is TGTGCCAGCAGCGGGACTAGCGGGAGATCGGTCCACGAGCAGTACTTC. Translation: CASSGTSGRSVHEQYF.

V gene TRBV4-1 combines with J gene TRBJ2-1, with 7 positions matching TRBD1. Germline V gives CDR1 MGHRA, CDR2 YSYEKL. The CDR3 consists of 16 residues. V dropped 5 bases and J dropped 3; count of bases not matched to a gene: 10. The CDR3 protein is CASSTRTGASYNEQFF. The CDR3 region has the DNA TGCGCCAGCAGCACCCGGACAGGAGCTAGCTACAATGAGCAGTTCTTC.

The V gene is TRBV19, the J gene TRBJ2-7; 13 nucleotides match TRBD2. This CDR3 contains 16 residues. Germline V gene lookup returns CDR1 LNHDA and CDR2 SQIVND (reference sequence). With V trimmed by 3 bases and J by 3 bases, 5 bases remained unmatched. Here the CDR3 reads CASSIPGLAGFYEQYF. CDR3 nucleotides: TGTGCCAGTAGTATTCCGGGACTAGCGGGATTCTACGAGCAGTACTTC.

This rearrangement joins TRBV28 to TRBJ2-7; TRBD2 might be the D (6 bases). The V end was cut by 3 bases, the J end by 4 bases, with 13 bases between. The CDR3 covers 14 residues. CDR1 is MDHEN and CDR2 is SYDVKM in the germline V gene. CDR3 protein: CASSLGGLNYEQYF. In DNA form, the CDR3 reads TGTGCCAGCAGTTTGGGCGGACTAAATTACGAGCAGTACTTC. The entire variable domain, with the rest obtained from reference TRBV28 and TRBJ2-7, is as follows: DVKVTQSSRYLVKRTGEKVFLECVQDMDHENMFWYRQDPGLGLRLIYFSYDVKMKEKGDIPEGYSVSREKKERFSLILESASTNQTSMYLCASSLGGLNYEQYFGPGTRLTVT.

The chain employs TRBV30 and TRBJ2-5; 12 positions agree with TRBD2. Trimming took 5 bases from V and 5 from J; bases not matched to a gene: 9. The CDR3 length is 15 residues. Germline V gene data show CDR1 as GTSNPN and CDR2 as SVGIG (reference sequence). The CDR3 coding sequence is TGTGCCTGGGGGCGCCCACTAGCGGGAGGTGAGACCCAGTACTTC. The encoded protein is CAWGRPLAGGETQYF.

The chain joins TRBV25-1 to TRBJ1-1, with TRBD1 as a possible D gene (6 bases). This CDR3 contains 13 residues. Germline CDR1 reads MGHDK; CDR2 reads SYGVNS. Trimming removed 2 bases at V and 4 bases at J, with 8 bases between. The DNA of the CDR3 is TGTGCCAGCAGTGAACAGGGGTTCACTGAAGCTTTCTTT. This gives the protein CASSEQGFTEAFF.

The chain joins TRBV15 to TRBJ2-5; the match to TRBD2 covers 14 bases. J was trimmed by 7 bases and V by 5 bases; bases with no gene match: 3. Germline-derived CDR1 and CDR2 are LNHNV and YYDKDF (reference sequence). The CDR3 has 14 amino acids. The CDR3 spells CATSLGTSGRTQYF. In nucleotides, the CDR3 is TGTGCCACCAGCCTCGGGACTAGCGGGAGGACCCAGTACTTC.

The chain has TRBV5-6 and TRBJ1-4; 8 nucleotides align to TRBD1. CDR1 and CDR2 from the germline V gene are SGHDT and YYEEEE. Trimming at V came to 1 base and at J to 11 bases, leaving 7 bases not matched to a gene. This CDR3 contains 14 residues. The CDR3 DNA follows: TGTGCCAGCAGCTTGAGACAGGGGTCGGGGAAACTGTTTTTT. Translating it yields CASSLRQGSGKLFF. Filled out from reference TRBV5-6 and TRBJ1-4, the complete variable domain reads DAGVTQSPTHLIKTRGQQVTLRCSPKSGHDTVSWYQQALGQGPQFIFQYYEEEERQRGNFPDRFSGHQFPNYSSELNVNALLLGDSALYLCASSLRQGSGKLFFGSGTQLSVL.

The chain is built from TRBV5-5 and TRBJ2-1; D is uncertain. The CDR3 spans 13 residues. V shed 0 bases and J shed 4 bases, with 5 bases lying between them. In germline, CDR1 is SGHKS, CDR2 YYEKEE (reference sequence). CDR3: CASSLGTYNEQFF. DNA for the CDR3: TGTGCCAGCAGCTTGGGAACATACAATGAGCAGTTCTTC.

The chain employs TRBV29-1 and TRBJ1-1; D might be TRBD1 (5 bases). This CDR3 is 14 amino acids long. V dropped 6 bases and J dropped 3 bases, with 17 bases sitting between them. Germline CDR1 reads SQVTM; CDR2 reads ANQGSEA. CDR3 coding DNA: TGCAGCGTGATCCGGGACGGATGGGACACTGAAGCTTTCTTT. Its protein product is CSVIRDGWDTEAFF.

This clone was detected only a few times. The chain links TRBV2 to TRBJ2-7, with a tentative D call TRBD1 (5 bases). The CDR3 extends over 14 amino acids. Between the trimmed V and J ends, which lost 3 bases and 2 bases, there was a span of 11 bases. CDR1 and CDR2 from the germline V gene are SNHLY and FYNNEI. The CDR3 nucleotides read TGTGCCAGCAGTGACCAGGGCGCGGCCTACGAGCAGTACTTC. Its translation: CASSDQGAAYEQYF.